Below, 32 T cell receptor beta chains from the same sample are listed, as sequenced in a study of T cell repertoires in cytomegalovirus infection. TCRdb re-called the reads through MiXCR, storing one row per CDR3 protein. Of about a million distinct CDR3 sequences listed, under 40% are singletons. Their antigens are not known. Here the sequenced sample was cultured CD8+ T cells from PBMCs, taken from culture after CMV antigen stimulation. Receptors were obtained from a human donor in good health (CMV status not recorded). Some clones in this sample may be carry-over from other donors' samples.

This clonotype appeared once. One end of the junction fails to match germline, which may point to a read error. This chain links TRBV5-6 with TRBJ2-2, with 7 bases that match TRBD1. Per the germline V gene, CDR1 is SGHDT and CDR2 is YYEEEE. The CDR3 is 19 residues long. Here the CDR3 DNA reads TGTGCCAACAGCTTCCCTTTTTGGACAGGCGGTAATGGCACCGGGGAGCTGTTTTTT. This gives the protein CANSFPFWTGGNGTGELFF.

This clonotype was seen a few times. The gene calls are TRBV19 and TRBJ1-5; D gene unclear. Germline loops: CDR1 LNHDA, CDR2 SQIVND (reference sequence). V dropped 5 bases and J dropped 7 bases, with 12 bases sitting between them. The CDR3 has 13 amino acids. The CDR3 loop is CASSLASRQPQHF. CDR3 nucleotides: TGTGCCAGTAGTCTAGCCTCCCGACAGCCCCAGCATTTT.

This clonotype was detected only a few times. V usage is TRBV4-1 and J usage is TRBJ2-1; TRBD1 might be the D (5 bases). CDR1 and CDR2 (germline): MGHRA, YSYEKL. The CDR3 is made up of 14 amino acids. With 0 bases removed from V and 2 bases from J, the gap between germline ends came to 5 bases. The CDR3 DNA sequence: TGCGCCAGCAGCCAAGAAGGGGCCTACAATGAGCAGTTCTTC. It codes for CASSQEGAYNEQFF.

This clonotype was detected a few times. The chain recombines TRBV10-3 with TRBJ2-5; 8 bases map to TRBD1. The CDR3 length is 14 residues. The germline V gene has CDR1 ENHRY and CDR2 SYGVKD. V lost 6 bases to trimming and J lost 5 bases; unmatched junction nucleotides: 8. The CDR3 sequence is CAIRGTGGSETQYF. The CDR3 DNA sequence: TGTGCCATCAGAGGGACAGGAGGATCCGAGACCCAGTACTTC.

The rearrangement joins TRBV27 to TRBJ2-3; no clear D gene. The CDR3 loop spans 18 amino acids. The germline V and J ends were trimmed by 0 bases and 0 bases, with 16 bases remaining between them. CDR1 is MNHEY and CDR2 is SMNVEV in the germline V gene (reference sequence). The CDR3 sequence is CASSLSGSGGLSTDTQYF. The CDR3, as DNA: TGTGCCAGCAGTTTATCGGGGTCGGGCGGCCTTAGCACAGATACGCAGTATTTT.

The table lists this clonotype with a few counts. V and J are TRBV12-5 and TRBJ1-1; 7 nucleotides align to TRBD1. V was pared by 6 bases and J by 3 bases, with 7 bases of the junction left unmatched. The CDR3 contains 14 residues. Germline CDR1 LGHNT, CDR2 FRNRAP. The CDR3 spells CASGLGGADTEAFF. In DNA, the CDR3 is TGTGCTAGTGGACTAGGGGGCGCGGACACTGAAGCTTTCTTT.

J is TRBJ2-5 and V is TRBV6-1; 8 positions match TRBD1. Per germline, CDR1 MNHNS and CDR2 SASEGT. This CDR3 comprises 13 residues. J gave up 7 bases and V 7 bases, and 8 bases lay outside the gene matches. The CDR3 reads CASTTGELGTQYF. CDR3 in DNA: TGTGCCAGCACGACAGGGGAATTAGGGACCCAGTACTTC.

The rearrangement links TRBV13 to TRBJ2-5; no definite D call. The V gene's germline CDR1 is PRHDT and CDR2 FYEKMQ (reference sequence). The ends were cut back, 5 bases at V and 9 bases at J, with 13 bases in the middle. The CDR3 sequence is 12 residues long. CDR3 sequence: CASSPRFQAQYF. The DNA of the CDR3 is TGTGCCAGCAGCCCCCGGTTCCAGGCCCAGTACTTC.

The CDR3 protein is CASGPGHSPHGETQYF. The CDR3, as DNA: TGTGCTAGTGGTCCGGGACACTCGCCGCATGGGGAGACCCAGTACTTC. J is TRBJ2-5 and V is TRBV12-5; maybe TRBD1 (6 bases). Germline V CDR1 and CDR2: LGHNT, FRNRAP. This CDR3 spans 16 amino acids. Trimming pared 5 bases from V and 5 bases from J, leaving 21 bases between.

This clonotype was counted between two and nine times. The chain has TRBV6-6 and TRBJ1-5, with TRBD1 matching 7 bases. The V and J ends lost 10 bases and 2 bases, in that order; junction bases with no gene match: 11. The CDR3 loop spans 15 amino acids. Looked up from germline, CDR1 is MNHNY and CDR2 is SVGAGI (reference sequence). The CDR3 nucleotides read TGTGCCAACAGACCGACAGGGCTAGGCAATCAGCCCCAGCATTTT. This encodes CANRPTGLGNQPQHF.

V and J are TRBV7-4 and TRBJ2-5, with 7 bases lining up with TRBD1. The CDR3 has 14 amino acids. Trimming removed 11 bases from V and 5 bases from J; junction bases left unmatched: 14. From germline, CDR1 is SGHVT and CDR2 SQSDAQ. CDR3 in amino acids: CAGSYRGSKETQYF. CDR3 DNA: TGTGCCGGATCCTACAGGGGAAGTAAGGAGACCCAGTACTTC.

This rearrangement joins TRBV14 to TRBJ2-7; tentatively, D is TRBD2 (6 bases). The CDR3 length is 13 residues. Germline assignment: CDR1 SGHDN and CDR2 FVKESK. CDR3 in DNA: TGTGCCGGCAGCCCGGGACTGGCCTACGAGCAGTACGTC. Protein sequence: CAGSPGLAYEQYV.

The J gene is TRBJ1-1, the V gene TRBV7-6; unclear D gene. V was pared by 4 bases and J by 2 bases, with 14 bases between. The germline V gene encodes CDR1 SGHVS and CDR2 FNYEAQ. This CDR3 contains 15 residues. The DNA of the CDR3 is TGTGCCAGCAGCTCCAAGGCCATCAACAACACTGAAGCTTTCTTT. Protein: CASSSKAINNTEAFF.

The J gene is TRBJ1-1, the V gene TRBV4-2; D remains ambiguous. This CDR3 contains 14 residues. Germline V CDR1 and CDR2: LGHNA, YNFKEQ. Trimming took 0 bases from V and 13 from J, leaving 18 bases between them. CDR3 bases: TGTGCCAGCAGCCAAGATGGCTCCGGGTTTATAGGTTTCTTT. This codes for CASSQDGSGFIGFF.

The chain recombines TRBV7-9 with TRBJ1-1; a weak D match, TRBD1 (5 bases). The CDR3 is 13 residues long. CDR1 and CDR2 from the germline V gene are SEHNR and FQNEAQ (reference sequence). The V and J ends lost 5 bases and 1 base respectively, with 8 bases between them. CDR3 in DNA: TGTGCCAGCAGCGCCCAGGGGAACACTGAAGCTTTCTTT. Its translation is CASSAQGNTEAFF.

CDR3 in amino acids: CASSPTGQLSYEQYV. CDR3 nucleotides: TGTGCCAGCAGTCCAACAGGGCAGCTTTCCTACGAGCAGTACGTC. The chain combines TRBV28 with TRBJ2-7; the D gene is possibly TRBD1 (6 bases). Trimming left V 5 bases short and J 1 base short, with 15 bases between. CDR3 length equals 15 residues. Germline loops: CDR1 MDHEN, CDR2 SYDVKM.

To note about this clonotype: A much larger clonotype is one base distant, so this may be a read error. The V call is TRBV7-2, the J call TRBJ1-1; D ambiguous. V gave up 4 bases and J gave up 12 bases, with 21 bases separating them. The V gene's germline CDR1 is SGHTA and CDR2 FQGNSA. This CDR3 spans 14 amino acids. The DNA of the CDR3 is TGTGCCAGCAGCTGGGTACCCGATTTTATGGAAACTTTCTTT. Translating it yields CASSWVPDFMETFF.

The J gene is TRBJ1-2, the V gene TRBV7-8; weak D call: TRBD1 (5 bases). The V end was cut by 5 bases, the J end by 4 bases, with 14 bases between. The CDR3 has 14 residues. CDR1 and CDR2 from the germline V gene are SGHVS and FQNEAQ. The CDR3 region has the DNA TGTGCCAGCAGCACCGGGGACGGATTCTATGGCTACACCTTC. Translation: CASSTGDGFYGYTF.

This clonotype was seen a handful of times. The chain couples TRBV7-8 to TRBJ2-1; TRBD2 aligns across 11 bases. With V trimmed by 1 base and J by 10 bases, 24 bases remained unmatched. This CDR3 region has 21 residues. CDR1 and CDR2 from the germline V gene are SGHVS and FQNEAQ. The CDR3 nucleotides read TGTGCCAGCAGCTTAGTAAGCGCGCCTAGCGGGGGGCCCCGGTCGGGTGAGGAGCAGTTCTTC. It yields the protein CASSLVSAPSGGPRSGEEQFF.

The rearrangement links TRBV6-2 or TRBV6-3 to TRBJ2-1; D may correspond to TRBD1 or TRBD2 (7 bases each). This CDR3 has 19 residues. The germline V and J ends were trimmed by 2 bases and 4 bases, with 24 bases remaining between them. Germline V CDR1 and CDR2: MNHEY, SVGEGT. CDR3 residues: CASSYGVGEGASFYNEQFF. The CDR3 coding sequence is TGTGCCAGCAGTTACGGGGTCGGGGAGGGGGCTTCGTTTTACAATGAGCAGTTCTTC.

This rearrangement joins TRBV2 to TRBJ2-7, with D possibly TRBD1 on 6 matching bases. V lost 6 bases and J 4 bases, leaving 16 bases between the germline ends. This CDR3 has 14 amino acids. CDR1 is SNHLY and CDR2 is FYNNEI in the germline V gene. The CDR3 DNA reads TGTGCCAGCAGGGACAGCCAGAATCGATACGAGCAGTACGTC. Its protein product is CASRDSQNRYEQYV.

This clonotype was counted between two and nine times. The rearrangement uses TRBV27 and TRBJ2-6; D is ambiguous. This CDR3 is 16 amino acids long. Germline CDR1 and CDR2: MNHEY and SMNVEV (reference sequence). Trimming shortened V by 5 bases and J by 4 bases, and 15 bases separated the two germline ends. CDR3 in amino acids: CASSDGSGIGANVLTF. CDR3 DNA sequence: TGTGCCAGCAGTGACGGCTCTGGGATCGGGGCCAACGTCCTGACTTTC. The full variable domain, in which reference TRBV27 and TRBJ2-6 provide the parts outside the CDR3, is EAQVTQNPRYLITVTGKKLTVTCSQNMNHEYMSWYRQDPGLGLRQIYYSMNVEVTDKGDVPEGYKVSRKEKRNFPLILESPSPNQTSLYFCASSDGSGIGANVLTFGAGSRLTVL.

As for this clonotype: A single base separates this from a much larger clone, so it may be a read error. The chain employs TRBV6-1 and TRBJ2-1, with 10 positions matching TRBD2. Germline V lookup: CDR1 MNHNS, CDR2 SASEGT. The CDR3 runs 15 residues. In DNA form, the CDR3 reads TGTGCCAACAGTGTAGCGGGGGGCTCCTACAATGAGCAGTTCTTC. It yields the protein CANSVAGGSYNEQFF.

V usage is TRBV6-1 and J usage is TRBJ2-7; maybe TRBD2 (6 bases). Germline values: CDR1 MNHNS, CDR2 SASEGT. V was pared by 0 bases and J by 7 bases, with 7 bases between. The CDR3 loop spans 12 amino acids. The CDR3 DNA sequence: TGTGCCAGCAGTGAAGCGGCGGGGGAGCAGTACTTC. Translating gives CASSEAAGEQYF.

This clonotype was detected a few times. This chain uses TRBV9 with TRBJ2-1; unclear D gene. Germline loops: CDR1 SGDLS, CDR2 YYNGEE. Trimming took off 2 bases at V and 0 bases at J, with 9 bases between the two ends. This CDR3 is built from 15 residues. CDR3 sequence: CASSVYSSSYNEQFF. CDR3 in DNA: TGTGCCAGCAGCGTCTACTCGAGCTCCTACAATGAGCAGTTCTTC. The complete variable domain, with remaining parts taken from reference TRBV9 and TRBJ2-1, reads DSGVTQTPKHLITATGQRVTLRCSPRSGDLSVYWYQQSLDQGLQFLIQYYNGEERAKGNILERFSAQQFPDLHSELNLSSLELGDSALYFCASSVYSSSYNEQFFGPGTRLTVL.

V usage is TRBV6-2 or TRBV6-3 and J usage is TRBJ2-7; tentatively, D is TRBD1 (6 bases). Trimming pared 4 bases from V and 3 bases from J, leaving 16 bases between. From germline, CDR1 is MNHEY and CDR2 SVGEGT. The CDR3 contains 15 residues. The CDR3 loop reads CASSSIQGYRYEQYV. CDR3 DNA: TGTGCCAGCAGTTCAATCCAGGGGTATCGCTACGAGCAGTACGTC.

Ten or more counts support this clonotype. The chain joins TRBV4-2 to TRBJ2-2; D is uncertain. Germline assignment: CDR1 LGHNA and CDR2 YNFKEQ. The CDR3 loop spans 16 amino acids. Trimming stripped 3 bases from V and 1 base from J, with 12 bases between. Here the CDR3 reads CASSHSRNRNTGELFF. Here the CDR3 DNA reads TGTGCCAGCAGCCATTCGAGGAATAGGAACACCGGGGAGCTGTTTTTT.

The chain uses TRBV19 and TRBJ2-7, with D perhaps matching TRBD1 (5 bases). The V gene lost 2 bases and the J gene lost 7 bases, with 12 bases spanning the gap. The CDR3 totals 13 residues. Germline V lookup: CDR1 LNHDA, CDR2 SQIVND (reference sequence). CDR3 DNA: TGTGCCAGTAGTATAAGCAGGGCGAGGGAGCAGTACTTC. It encodes CASSISRAREQYF.

The chain is built from TRBV6-1 and TRBJ2-3; D gene unclear. The CDR3 sequence is 16 residues long. V lost 3 bases and J 2 bases, leaving 15 bases between the germline ends. Germline assignment: CDR1 MNHNS and CDR2 SASEGT. The CDR3 bases are TGTGCCAGCAGTGAGAAGCCGGCGATAATCACAGATACGCAGTATTTT. Protein sequence: CASSEKPAIITDTQYF.

The genes are TRBV7-9 and TRBJ2-7, with D possibly being TRBD1 or TRBD2 (5 bases each). Trimming removed 0 bases at V and 6 bases at J, with 9 bases between. CDR3 length: 13 residues. The germline CDR1 and CDR2 sequences are SEHNR and FQNEAQ (reference sequence). For the CDR3, the DNA is TGTGCCAGCAGCTTAGCGGGACCAGTCGAGCAGTACTTC. Protein: CASSLAGPVEQYF.

A remark on this clonotype: The junction differs from germline at one of its ends, possibly a read error. The chain recombines TRBV7-9 with TRBJ2-1, with 8 positions matching TRBD1. CDR1 and CDR2 from the germline V gene are SEHNR and FQNEAQ (reference sequence). This CDR3 has 15 amino acids. For the CDR3, the DNA is TGTGTCAGCAGCGCAGACAGGGGCCCGGGCAATGAGCAGTTCTTC. Protein product: CVSSADRGPGNEQFF.

There are a few counts of this clonotype. The chain links TRBV10-2 to TRBJ1-5; D unresolved. Germline values: CDR1 WSHSY, CDR2 SAAADI. V was trimmed by 6 bases and J by 5 bases, leaving 17 bases between them. CDR3 length equals 15 residues. The CDR3 nucleotides are TGCGCCAGCAGCGCGAATAGGGTTTTTGATCAGCCCCAGCATTTT. Its protein product is CASSANRVFDQPQHF.